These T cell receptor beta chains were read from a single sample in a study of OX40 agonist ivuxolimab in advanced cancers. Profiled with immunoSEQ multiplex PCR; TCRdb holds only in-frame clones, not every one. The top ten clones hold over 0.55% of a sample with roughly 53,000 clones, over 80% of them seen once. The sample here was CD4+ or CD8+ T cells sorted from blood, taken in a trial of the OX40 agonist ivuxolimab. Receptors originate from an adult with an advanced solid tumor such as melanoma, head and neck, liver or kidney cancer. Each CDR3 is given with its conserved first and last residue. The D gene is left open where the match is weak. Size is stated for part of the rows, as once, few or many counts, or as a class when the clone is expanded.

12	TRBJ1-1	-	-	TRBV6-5	TGTGCCAGCAGTTACTCGACCGGTACTTCTTTCTTT	CASSYSTGTSFF
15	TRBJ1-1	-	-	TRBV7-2	TGTGCCAGCAGCTTAGCGTTAACCTTGAACACTGAAGCTTTCTTT	CASSLALTLNTEAFF
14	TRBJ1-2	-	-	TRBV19	TGTGCCAGTAGTACCCGACAGTTGAACTATGGCTACACCTTC	CASSTRQLNYGYTF
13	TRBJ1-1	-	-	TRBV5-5	TGTGCCAGCAGCTGGGGGTTGAACACTGAAGCTTTCTTT	CASSWGLNTEAFF
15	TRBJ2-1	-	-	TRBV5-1	TGCGCCAGCAGCTTGGAGGGCCCCCCGGGGGATGAGCAGTTCTTC	CASSLEGPPGDEQFF
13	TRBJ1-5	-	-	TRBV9	TGTGCCAGCAGCGTAGGCCCCCTGAAGCCCCAGCATTTT	CASSVGPLKPQHF
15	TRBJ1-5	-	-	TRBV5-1	TGCGCCAGCAGCTTGCTGGGGGGTGATAATCAGCCCCAGCATTTT	CASSLLGGDNQPQHF
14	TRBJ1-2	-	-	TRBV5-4	TGTGCCAGCAGCAACCGGGGGGGGGACTATGGCTACACCTTC	CASSNRGGDYGYTF
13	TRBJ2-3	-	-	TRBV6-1	TGTGCCAGCAGTGACCAGGTTTTGGGTACGCAGTATTTT	CASSDQVLGTQYF
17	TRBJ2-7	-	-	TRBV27	TGTGCCAGCAGTTTATCGAATCGCATCCTAGGGTTCAACGAGCAGTACTTC	CASSLSNRILGFNEQYF
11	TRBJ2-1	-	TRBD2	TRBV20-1	TGCAGTGCTACTAGCGGGGGCGAGCAGTTCTTC	CSATSGGEQFF
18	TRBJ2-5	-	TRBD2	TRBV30	TGTGCCTGGAGTGAGGGGACTAGCGGGATCTGGGGGTGGGAGACCCAGTACTTC	CAWSEGTSGIWGWETQYF
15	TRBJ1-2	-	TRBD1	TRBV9	TGTGCCAGCCGACGGGACAGGGGCTCGAACTATGGCTACACCTTC	CASRRDRGSNYGYTF
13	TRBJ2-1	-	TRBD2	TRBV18	TGTGCCAGCTCACGGGGGGGTTTCACTGAGCAGTTCTTC	CASSRGGFTEQFF
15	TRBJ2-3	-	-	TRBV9	TGTGCCAGCAGCGTATATCAGGGCTTTTCGGATACGCAGTATTTT	CASSVYQGFSDTQYF
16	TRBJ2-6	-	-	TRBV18	TGTGCCAGCTCCCCTGGAGGGGGGATTGGGGCCAACGTCCTGACTTTC	CASSPGGGIGANVLTF
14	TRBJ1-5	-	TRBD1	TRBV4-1	TGCGCCAGCAGCCAAACAGGGGGCAATCAGCCCCAGCATTTT	CASSQTGGNQPQHF
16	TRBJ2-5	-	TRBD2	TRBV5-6	TGTGCCAGCAGCACGGGACTAGTATTAAGTTCGGAGACCCAGTACTTC	CASSTGLVLSSETQYF
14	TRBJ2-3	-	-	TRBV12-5	TGTGCTAGTGGTTACGGGATGAGCACAGATACGCAGTATTTT	CASGYGMSTDTQYF
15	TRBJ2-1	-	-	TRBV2	TGTGCCAGCAGTACCGACAGGAGTCTAGGGAATGAGCAGTTCTTC	CASSTDRSLGNEQFF
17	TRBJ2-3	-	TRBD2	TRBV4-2	TGTGCCAGCAGCCAAGACTGGGTTAGCGGGAGAGGAGATACGCAGTATTTT	CASSQDWVSGRGDTQYF
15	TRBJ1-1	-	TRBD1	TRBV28	TGTGCCAGCAGGGCGACAGGGAAAAAGGGCACTGAAGCTTTCTTT	CASRATGKKGTEAFF
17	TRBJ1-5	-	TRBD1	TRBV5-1	TGCGCCAGCAGCTTGGGTCCCGGGACAGGTCCCAGCCAGCCCCAGCATTTT	CASSLGPGTGPSQPQHF
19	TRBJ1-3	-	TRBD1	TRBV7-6	TGTGCCAGCAGCTTATTTGTGACCGGCAGGGGGGGACCTGGAAACACCATATATTTT	CASSLFVTGRGGPGNTIYF
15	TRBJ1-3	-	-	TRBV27	TGTGCCAGCCGGCCGTGGCCCTTCTCTGGAAACACCATATATTTT	CASRPWPFSGNTIYF
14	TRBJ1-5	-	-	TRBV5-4	TGTGCCAGCAGCATTACAGGGAACGGCCAGCCCCAGCATTTT	CASSITGNGQPQHF
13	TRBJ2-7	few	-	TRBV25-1	TGTGCCAGCGGGTGGGGGGAACGTGGGACACAGTACTTC	CASGWGERGTQYF
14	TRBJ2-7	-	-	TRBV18	TGTGCCAGCTCACCTCCGGGACATAGATACGAGCAGTACTTC	CASSPPGHRYEQYF
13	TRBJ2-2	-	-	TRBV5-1	TGCGCCAGCAGGGACTTAGCGACCGGGGAGCTGTTTTTT	CASRDLATGELFF
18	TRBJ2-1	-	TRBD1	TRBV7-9	TGTGCCAGCAGCTTAGCGCGAGGAGGACAGGGAAGCTACAATGAGCAGTTCTTC	CASSLARGGQGSYNEQFF
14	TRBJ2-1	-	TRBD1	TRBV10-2	TGCGCCAGCAATGGACAGGGGGGTTACAATGAGCAGTTCTTC	CASNGQGGYNEQFF
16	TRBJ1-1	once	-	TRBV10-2	TGCGCCAGCCGGAAACCCCCTGAGGGTGCTAACACTGAAGCTTTCTTT	CASRKPPEGANTEAFF
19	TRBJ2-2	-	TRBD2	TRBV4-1	TGCGCCAGCAGCCAAGCGAGTAGCGGGGGATCTACCTTAACCGGGGAGCTGTTTTTT	CASSQASSGGSTLTGELFF
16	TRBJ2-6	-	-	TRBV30	TGTGCCTGGAGCGACAGGGGAGGGCCCGGGGCCAACGTCCTGACTTTC	CAWSDRGGPGANVLTF
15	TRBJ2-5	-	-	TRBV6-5	TGTGCCTCCAGGGCAGGGCGGGGTTGGGGAGAGACCCAGTACTTC	CASRAGRGWGETQYF
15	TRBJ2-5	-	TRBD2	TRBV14	TGTGCCAGCAGCCAACCTAGCGGAGCTCCAGAGACCCAGTACTTC	CASSQPSGAPETQYF
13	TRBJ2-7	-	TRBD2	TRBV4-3	TGCGCCCCGGGGGGGGGCCACTCCTACGAGCAGTACTTC	CAPGGGHSYEQYF
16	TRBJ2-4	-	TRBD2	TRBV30	TGTGCCTGGATGAGAGCGGGATGGTCCTCCAAAAACATTCAGTACTTC	CAWMRAGWSSKNIQYF
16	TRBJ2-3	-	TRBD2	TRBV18	TGTGCCAGCTCACCGCCGGGACTAGCGTTGACTGATACGCAGTATTTT	CASSPPGLALTDTQYF
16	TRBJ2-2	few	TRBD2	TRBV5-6	TGTGCCAGCAGCGCCTGGGGTAGCGGGCGGTCCGGGGAGCTGTTTTTT	CASSAWGSGRSGELFF
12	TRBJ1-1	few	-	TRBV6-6	TGTGCCAGCAGTTGGGGATACACTGAAGCTTTCTTT	CASSWGYTEAFF
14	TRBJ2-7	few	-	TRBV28	TGTGCCAGCAGTTTAGGTTGGTTCCCCTACGAGCAGTACTTC	CASSLGWFPYEQYF
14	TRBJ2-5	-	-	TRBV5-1	TGCGCCAGCAGCTTCGGACAAGAACAAGAGACCCAGTACTTC	CASSFGQEQETQYF
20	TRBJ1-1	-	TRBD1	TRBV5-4	TGTGCCAGCAGCATTGGACAGGGGCCGTCTGTTGGGGTGTTAAACACTGAAGCTTTCTTT	CASSIGQGPSVGVLNTEAFF
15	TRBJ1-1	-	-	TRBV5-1	TGCGCCAGCAGCTTGGGGTGGAACATGAACACTGAAGCTTTCTTT	CASSLGWNMNTEAFF
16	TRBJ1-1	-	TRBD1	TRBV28	TGTGCCAGCAAGGAACCGGGACAGGGGATGAACACTGAAGCTTTCTTT	CASKEPGQGMNTEAFF
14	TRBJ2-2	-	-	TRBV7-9	TGTGCCAGCAGCTTAGGGTTGAACACCGGGGAGCTGTTTTTT	CASSLGLNTGELFF
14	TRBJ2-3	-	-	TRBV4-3	TGCGCCAGCAGCCAGCGGGGACGGGCAGATACGCAGTATTTT	CASSQRGRADTQYF
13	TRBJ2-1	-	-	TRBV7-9	TGTGCCAGCAGCTTAGCGATGGACCCCCGGCAGTTCTTC	CASSLAMDPRQFF
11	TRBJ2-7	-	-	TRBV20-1	TGCCGACTAGGGGACCCCTACGAGCAGTACTTC	CRLGDPYEQYF